The T cell receptor (beta chain) described here comes from a study of blood T cells in healthy people across ages. A sample-barcoded 5' primer and a J-beta primer mix were used in a second PCR of roughly 6 to 11 cycles. Each of the cDNA molecules was tagged by a template-switch adaptor with 12 random nucleotides. Each CDR3 protein gets one entry after TCRdb re-called the 5' RACE reads with MiXCR. Here the sample spans about 680,000 distinct CDR3 sequences, 45% to 50% being singletons. Study-wide points: Higher diversity, along with more naive CD4+ cells, distinguished long-lived donors from aged donors.

This clonotype was seen only a few times. Its antigen is still unknown. The CDR3 runs to 17 residues. Germline CDR1 and CDR2: LGHNA and YSLEER. Trimming left V 1 base short and J 5 bases short, with 20 bases between. The chain carries TRBV4-3 and TRBJ1-2; D possibly corresponds to TRBD1 (6 bases). The sequence came from a woman aged 60 to 75 in good health. The sequenced sample consisted of blood. The CDR3 DNA reads as TGCGCCAGCAGCCAAGCAGCATTACAGGGCCGGGGGTATGGCTACACCTTC. Translation gives CASSQAALQGRGYGYTF.